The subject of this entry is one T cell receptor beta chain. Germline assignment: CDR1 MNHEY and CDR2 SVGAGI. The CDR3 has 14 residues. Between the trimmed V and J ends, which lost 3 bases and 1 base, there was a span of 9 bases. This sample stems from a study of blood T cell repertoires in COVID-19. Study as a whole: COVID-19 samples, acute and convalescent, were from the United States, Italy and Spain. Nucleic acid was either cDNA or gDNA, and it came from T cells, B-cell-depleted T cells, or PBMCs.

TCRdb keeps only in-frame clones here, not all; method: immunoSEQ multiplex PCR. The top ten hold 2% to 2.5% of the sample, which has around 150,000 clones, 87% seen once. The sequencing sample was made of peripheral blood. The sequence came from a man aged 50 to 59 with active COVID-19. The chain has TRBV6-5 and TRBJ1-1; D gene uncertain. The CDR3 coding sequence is TGTGCCAGCAGTTATAAAGGGAGGAACACTGAAGCTTTCTTT. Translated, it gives CASSYKGRNTEAFF.